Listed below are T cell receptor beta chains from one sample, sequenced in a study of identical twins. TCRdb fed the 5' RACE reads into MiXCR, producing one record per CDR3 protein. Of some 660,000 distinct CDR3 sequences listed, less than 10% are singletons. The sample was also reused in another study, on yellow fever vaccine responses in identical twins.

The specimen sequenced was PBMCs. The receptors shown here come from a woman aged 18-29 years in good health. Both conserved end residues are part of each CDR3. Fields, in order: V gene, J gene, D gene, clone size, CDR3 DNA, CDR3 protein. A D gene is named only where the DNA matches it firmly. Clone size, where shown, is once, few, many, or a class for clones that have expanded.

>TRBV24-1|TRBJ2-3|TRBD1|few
TGTGCCACCAGTGATTTAGCGGGGACAGGGATGACAGATACGCAGTATTTT
CATSDLAGTGMTDTQYF
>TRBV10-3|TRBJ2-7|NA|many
TGTGCCATCAGTGAGTTGGTCGAGCAGTACTTC
CAISELVEQYF
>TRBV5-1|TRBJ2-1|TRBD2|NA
TGCGCCAGCCGGACTAGCGGGACTCGCGATGAGCAGTTCTTC
CASRTSGTRDEQFF
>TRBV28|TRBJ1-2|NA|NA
TGTGCCAGCAGTTTAATTGTCGCCGCCCCTGGCTACACCTTC
CASSLIVAAPGYTF
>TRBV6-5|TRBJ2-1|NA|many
TGTGCCAGCAGTTACTCGATGCTAGTACCGAATGAGCAGTTCTTC
CASSYSMLVPNEQFF
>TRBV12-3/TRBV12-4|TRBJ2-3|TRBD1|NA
TGTGCCAGCAGCCCGGATGGGACAGGGAAGTATTTT
CASSPDGTGKYF
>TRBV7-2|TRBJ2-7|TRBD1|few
TGTGCCAGCACCCTTCTAGGACAGGCGTTTCACGAGCAGTACTTC
CASTLLGQAFHEQYF
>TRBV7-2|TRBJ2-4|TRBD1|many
TGTGCCAGCAGCTATGACAGGGGTAAAGACATTCAGTACTTC
CASSYDRGKDIQYF
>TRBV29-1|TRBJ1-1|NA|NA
TGCAGCGTCCGGAGGCAGGGTGCAGTGACTGAAGCTTTCTTT
CSVRRQGAVTEAFF
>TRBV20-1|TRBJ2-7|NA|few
TGCAGTGCTAGAGACCAGGGACAACAATTCTACGAGCAGTACTTC
CSARDQGQQFYEQYF
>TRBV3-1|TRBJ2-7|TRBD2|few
TGTGCCAGCAGCCAAGAGCGACTAGCGGGAGCTTGGTACGAGCAGTACTTC
CASSQERLAGAWYEQYF
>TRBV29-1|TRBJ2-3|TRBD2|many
TGCAGCGTTTGGACTAGCGTGTCTAGCACAGATACGCAGTATTTT
CSVWTSVSSTDTQYF
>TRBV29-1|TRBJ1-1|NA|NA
TGCAGCGTTTGGGACACTGAAGCTTTCTTT
CSVWDTEAFF
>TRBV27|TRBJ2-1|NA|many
TGTGCCAGCAGACCGCCGGGTCCCAACAATGAGCAGTTCTTC
CASRPPGPNNEQFF
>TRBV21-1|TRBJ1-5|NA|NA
TGTGCCAGCCCCCCTTTTTTGGGGGGCAATCAGCCCCAGCATTTT
CASPPFLGGNQPQHF
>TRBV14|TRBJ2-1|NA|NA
TGTGCCAGCAGCCCTATCCCGGGAGCCAACTCCTACAATGAGCAGTTCTTC
CASSPIPGANSYNEQFF
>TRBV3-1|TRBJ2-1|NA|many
TGTGCCAGCAGCCAAGCGATACGTGAGCAGTTCTTC
CASSQAIREQFF
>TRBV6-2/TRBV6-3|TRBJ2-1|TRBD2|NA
TGTGCCAGCAGTTGGGTCGGACTAGCGGGAGAATGGCAGTTCTTC
CASSWVGLAGEWQFF
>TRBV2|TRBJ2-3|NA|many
TGTGCCAGCAGCGCGAACCCCTCTAGCCTCGATACGCAGTATTTT
CASSANPSSLDTQYF
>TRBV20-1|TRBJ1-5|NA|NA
TGCAGTGCTAGAGATCCCGCCAGGGAAGTCAAGCATTTT
CSARDPAREVKHF
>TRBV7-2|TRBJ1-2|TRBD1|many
TGTGCCAGCCACTCGACAGGGAGGGTAACTAACTATGGCTACACCTTC
CASHSTGRVTNYGYTF
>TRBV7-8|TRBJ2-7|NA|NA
TGTGCCGTGTTGGGTTTATACGAGCAGTACTTC
CAVLGLYEQYF
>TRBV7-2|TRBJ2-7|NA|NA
TGTGCCAGCAGCTACGACGGAAGTTGGGATACAACCTACGAGCAGTACTTC
CASSYDGSWDTTYEQYF
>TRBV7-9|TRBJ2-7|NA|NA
TGTGCCAGCAGCGTGGGACTGCTCTCCTACGAGCAGTACTTC
CASSVGLLSYEQYF
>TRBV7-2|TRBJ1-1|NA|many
TGTGCCAGCAGCTTAGGGGCTTATGAAGCTTTCTTT
CASSLGAYEAFF
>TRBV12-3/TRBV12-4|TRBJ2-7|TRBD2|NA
TGTGCCAGCAGTTCGGGGAAAACGGGGGGAGGGCCCCCCTACGAGCAGTACTTC
CASSSGKTGGGPPYEQYF
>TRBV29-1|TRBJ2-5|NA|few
TGCAGCGTTGTTGGAGGCTCTCACGAGACCCAGTACTTC
CSVVGGSHETQYF
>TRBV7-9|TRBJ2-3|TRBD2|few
TGTGCCAGCAGCTTAGTTGGCCGGGGGGACACAGATACGCAGTATTTT
CASSLVGRGDTDTQYF
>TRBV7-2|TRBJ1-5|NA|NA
TGTGCCAGCAGCTTAATTTCGGGGTTACGGAGCAATCAGCCCCAGCATTTT
CASSLISGLRSNQPQHF
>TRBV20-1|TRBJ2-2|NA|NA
TGCAGTGCTAGAGATGGGGCCAAGAAAACGGGACCCGGGGAGCTGTTTTTT
CSARDGAKKTGPGELFF
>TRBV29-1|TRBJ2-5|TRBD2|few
TGCAGCGTTGGGCGGGGGGAAGAGACCCAGTACTTC
CSVGRGEETQYF
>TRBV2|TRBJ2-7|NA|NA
TGTGCCAGCAATGGACAGTTGACCGAGCAGTACTTC
CASNGQLTEQYF
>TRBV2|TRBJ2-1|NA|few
TGTGCCAGCAGTACTAAAACAGGGTCCGGATCCTACAATGAGCAGTTCTTC
CASSTKTGSGSYNEQFF
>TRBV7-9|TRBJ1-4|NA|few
TGTGCCAGCAGCTTAGAGAGTCGTGAAAAACTGTTTTTT
CASSLESREKLFF
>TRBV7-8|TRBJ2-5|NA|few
TGTGCCAGCAGTTCCCCGGGACTGGGGTTGGAGACCCAGTACTTC
CASSSPGLGLETQYF
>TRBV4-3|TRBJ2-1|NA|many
TGCGCCAGCAGCCAAGATAAATGGGCGTACAATGAGCAGTTCTTC
CASSQDKWAYNEQFF
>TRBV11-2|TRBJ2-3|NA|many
TGTGCCAGCAGCTTATTACAGGTCACAGATACGCAGTATTTT
CASSLLQVTDTQYF
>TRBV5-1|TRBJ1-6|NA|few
TGCGCCAGCAGCTTGAGTGGCACGAGTTCACCCCTCCACTTT
CASSLSGTSSPLHF
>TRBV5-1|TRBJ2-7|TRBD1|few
TGCGCCAGCAGCTGGGGACAGGTGACCTACGAGCAGTACTTC
CASSWGQVTYEQYF
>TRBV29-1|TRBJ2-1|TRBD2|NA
TGCAGCGTTGAAGGGGGACTAGCGGGCTACAATGAGCAGTTCTTC
CSVEGGLAGYNEQFF
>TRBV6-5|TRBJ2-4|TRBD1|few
TGTGCCAGCAGTACTGGACAGGGGGCCAAAAACATTCAGTACTTC
CASSTGQGAKNIQYF
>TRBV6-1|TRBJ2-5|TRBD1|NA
TGTGCCAGCAGTGTGGACAGGATACAAGAGACCCAGTACTTC
CASSVDRIQETQYF
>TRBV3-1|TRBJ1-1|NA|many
TGTGCCAGCAGCCTTGAGGGGACTGAAGCTTTCTTT
CASSLEGTEAFF
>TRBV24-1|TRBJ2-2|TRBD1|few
TGTGCCACCAGTGGTTCTCGGGACAGGGGCCCGAACACCGGGGAGCTGTTTTTT
CATSGSRDRGPNTGELFF
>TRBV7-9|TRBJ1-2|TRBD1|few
TGTGCCAGCAGCTTAGGTTCCCAGGGGGCGGTAGCCTATGGCTACACCTTC
CASSLGSQGAVAYGYTF
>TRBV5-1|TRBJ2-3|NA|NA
TGCGCCAGCAGCTCACAGAGATACACAGATACGCAGTATTTT
CASSSQRYTDTQYF
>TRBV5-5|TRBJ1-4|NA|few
TGTGCCAGCAGCACCAGGGAGTTGGAGACTGAAAAACTGTTTTTT
CASSTRELETEKLFF
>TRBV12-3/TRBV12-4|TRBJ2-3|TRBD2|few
TGTGCCAGCAGACGAGAAGCGGGGCTTAGCACAGATACGCAGTATTTT
CASRREAGLSTDTQYF
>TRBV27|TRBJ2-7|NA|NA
TGTGCCAGCAGGCCCGGGACGCACTCCTACGAGCAGTACTTC
CASRPGTHSYEQYF
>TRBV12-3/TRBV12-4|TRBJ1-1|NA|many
TGTGCCAGCAGTTCCCAGGGACTGAACACTGAAGCTTTCTTT
CASSSQGLNTEAFF
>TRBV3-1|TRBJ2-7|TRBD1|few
TGTGCCAGCAGCCAAGATAGGGGTCAGGGGGCATCCTTC
CASSQDRGQGASF